This passage covers 24 T cell receptor beta chains from one sample sequenced in a study of CD8+ T cells in alopecia areata. After isolation, RNA underwent reverse transcription to generate cDNA as the sequencing template. Clones were read by immunoSEQ multiplex PCR, and TCRdb kept only the in-frame ones, dropping some. The table shows more than 110,000 clones, with roughly 82% occurring only once. As for treatment: oral pan-JAK inhibitor, 5-10 mg twice daily. Sequencing was performed on CD8+ T cells sorted from blood, taken at week 4, from a patient treated with tofacitinib. These receptors all stem from a human donor with alopecia areata.

This clone was seen a handful of times. The chain has TRBV19 and TRBJ1-1; maybe TRBD1 (5 bases). Germline-derived CDR1 and CDR2 are LNHDA and SQIVND (reference sequence). Trimming took 6 bases from V and 4 from J, leaving 15 bases between them. This CDR3 spans 14 amino acids. The CDR3 DNA reads as TGTGCCAGTAGGCAAGCGGGGGTAGGCACTGAAGCTTTCTTT. Translating it yields CASRQAGVGTEAFF.

This clone was detected a few times. The V call is TRBV5-6, the J call TRBJ2-7; D might be TRBD1 (6 bases). Looked up from germline, CDR1 is SGHDT and CDR2 is YYEEEE. Trimming removed 1 base from V and 10 bases from J, with 18 bases in between. The CDR3 runs 14 residues. CDR3 in DNA: TGTGCCAGCAGCTTGTCTTTCCAGGGGCTGCTACAGTACTTC. Protein product: CASSLSFQGLLQYF.

The CDR3 nucleotides read TGCGCCAGCAGCCAAGATCTGCGACAGACCCACCGGGCGCAGTTCTTC. It codes for CASSQDLRQTHRAQFF. The chain employs TRBV4-1 and TRBJ2-1, with D possibly matching TRBD1 (5 bases). The CDR3 consists of 16 residues. V lost 0 bases and J 12 bases, leaving 21 bases between the germline ends. Looked up from germline, CDR1 is MGHRA and CDR2 is YSYEKL.

This chain's CDR3 is CASSSTPGETGELFF. CDR3 DNA sequence: TGTGCCAGCAGCTCCACTCCGGGGGAAACCGGGGAGCTGTTTTTT. The chain links TRBV11-2 to TRBJ2-2; D perhaps matches TRBD2 (6 bases). The CDR3 is 15 residues long. V lost 4 bases, J lost 5 bases, and 14 bases lay in between. Germline V gene sequence: CDR1 SGHAT, CDR2 FQNNGV.

The J gene is TRBJ2-7, the V gene TRBV5-1, with 8 bases matching TRBD2. Germline trimming cut 0 bases from V and 5 bases from J; bases unmatched to any gene: 4. CDR3 length: 14 residues. Germline loops: CDR1 SGHRS, CDR2 YFSETQ. CDR3 coding DNA: TGCGCCAGCAGCTTGGTCGGGGGGGCAGACGAGCAGTACTTC. It encodes CASSLVGGADEQYF. Supplemented by reference TRBV5-1 and TRBJ2-7, the full variable domain reads KAGVTQTPRYLIKTRGQQVTLSCSPISGHRSVSWYQQTPGQGLQFLFEYFSETQRNKGNFPGRFSGRQFSNSRSEMNVSTLELGDSALYLCASSLVGGADEQYFGPGTRLTVT.

This rearrangement joins TRBV15 to TRBJ2-3; D is unclear. V was cut by 5 bases and J by 4 bases, with 13 bases left in between. The CDR3 contains 14 residues. Germline CDR1 reads LNHNV; CDR2 reads YYDKDF (reference sequence). Here the CDR3 reads CATSPRAGADTQYF. CDR3 sequence (DNA): TGTGCCACCAGCCCCCGGGCAGGCGCAGATACGCAGTATTTT. Looking up the rest from reference TRBV15 and TRBJ2-3 gives the full variable domain: DAMVIQNPRYQVTQFGKPVTLSCSQTLNHNVMYWYQQKSSQAPKLLFHYYDKDFNNEADTPDNFQSRRPNTSFCFLDIRSPGLGDTAMYLCATSPRAGADTQYFGPGTRLTVL.

The V and J genes are TRBV7-9 and TRBJ2-3; 12 bases fit TRBD1. This CDR3 has 16 amino acids. The V and J ends lost 4 bases and 5 bases, in that order; junction bases with no gene match: 7. In germline, CDR1 is SEHNR, CDR2 FQNEAQ (reference sequence). CDR3 nucleotides: TGTGCCAGCAGCTCTAGGGACAGGGGGCAAGGAGATACGCAGTATTTT. This gives the protein CASSSRDRGQGDTQYF.

The chain has TRBV7-6 and TRBJ2-1, with 10 bases lining up with TRBD2. CDR3 length: 15 amino acids. Looked up from germline, CDR1 is SGHVS and CDR2 is FNYEAQ. With 3 bases clipped from V and 8 bases from J, the junction kept 7 bases outside the gene matches. Written as DNA, the CDR3 is TGTGCCAGCAGCTTTAGCGGGGGGATTTCGCATGAGCAGTTCTTC. Amino acid sequence: CASSFSGGISHEQFF.

In the case of this clone: In the same sample, other DNA sequences code for this CDR3. This chain uses TRBV27 with TRBJ2-5, with 9 bases lining up with TRBD2. Germline V lookup: CDR1 MNHEY, CDR2 SMNVEV (reference sequence). This CDR3 is built from 16 residues. Trimming removed 5 bases from V and 2 bases from J; junction bases left unmatched: 9. For the CDR3, the DNA is TGTGCCAGCAGTCTGAAGGGTGCGGGGGGGCAAGAGACCCAGTACTTC. Residues: CASSLKGAGGQETQYF.

This chain connects TRBV4-2 to TRBJ2-1, with D tentatively TRBD2 (6 bases). Germline V CDR1 and CDR2: LGHNA, YNFKEQ. Trimming left V 4 bases short and J 10 bases short, with 14 bases between. The CDR3 is made up of 13 amino acids. This chain's CDR3 is CASSPGTGPEQFF. The CDR3 coding sequence is TGTGCCAGCAGCCCGGGGACTGGCCCGGAGCAGTTCTTC.

This clone is a singleton in its sample. The rearrangement joins TRBV19 to TRBJ2-7; 7 bases match TRBD1. The CDR3 is 15 residues long. Germline V CDR1 and CDR2: LNHDA, SQIVND (reference sequence). V lost 5 bases to trimming and J lost 4 bases; unmatched junction nucleotides: 11. The CDR3 loop is CASSLTRQGGYEQYF. The CDR3 DNA sequence: TGTGCCAGTAGTCTAACCAGACAGGGTGGGTACGAGCAGTACTTC.

The chain uses TRBV5-4 and TRBJ2-3; 9 bases fit TRBD2. This CDR3 has 15 amino acids. Trimming removed 7 bases from V and 0 bases from J; junction bases left unmatched: 6. Germline V gives CDR1 SGHNT, CDR2 YYREEE (reference sequence). The CDR3 protein is CASAPLAGSTDTQYF. CDR3 nucleotides: TGTGCCAGCGCCCCCCTAGCGGGGAGCACAGATACGCAGTATTTT.

CDR3 loop: CASSEQSSYNEQFF. In DNA, the CDR3 is TGTGCCAGCAGCGAGCAGAGCTCCTACAATGAGCAGTTCTTC. This sequence joins TRBV5-4 and TRBJ2-1; D uncertain. Trimming pared 4 bases from V and 0 bases from J, leaving 8 bases between. Germline CDR1 reads SGHNT; CDR2 reads YYREEE (reference sequence). This CDR3 spans 14 amino acids.

The chain recombines TRBV6-5 with TRBJ2-1, with 8 positions matching TRBD2. Germline lookup yields CDR1 MNHEY and CDR2 SVGAGI. J was trimmed by 6 bases and V by 5 bases; bases with no gene match: 9. This CDR3 contains 15 residues. CDR3 amino acids: CASSPRGGEFNEQFF. CDR3 bases: TGTGCCAGCAGTCCCCGGGGGGGAGAATTCAATGAGCAGTTCTTC.

This rearrangement joins TRBV14 to TRBJ1-6; D ambiguous. In germline, CDR1 is SGHDN, CDR2 FVKESK. The length of the CDR3 is 16 residues. V was pared by 1 base and J by 7 bases, with 14 bases between. The CDR3 DNA is TGTGCCAGCAGCCAAGGGCTGGATGGATGGAATTCACCCCTCCACTTT. Protein product: CASSQGLDGWNSPLHF. Full variable domain (rest looked up from reference TRBV14 and TRBJ1-6): EAGVTQFPSHSVIEKGQTVTLRCDPISGHDNLYWYRRVMGKEIKFLLHFVKESKQDESGMPNNRFLAERTGGTYSTLKVQPAELEDSGVYFCASSQGLDGWNSPLHFGNGTRLTVT.

To note about this clone: The junction does not match germline at one end; this may be a read error. The chain recombines TRBV7-9 with TRBJ2-5, with TRBD2 matching 8 bases. In germline, CDR1 is SEHNR, CDR2 FQNEAQ (reference sequence). This CDR3 contains 19 residues. In DNA form, the CDR3 reads TGTGCCAGCAGCCTAGCTTGGACCAGCGGGGGCACGAAAGAAGAGACCCAGTACTTC. Its protein is CASSLAWTSGGTKEETQYF.

The chain carries TRBV7-3 and TRBJ2-3; TRBD2 matches at 13 bases. This CDR3 is 16 amino acids long. Trimming took 6 bases from V and 2 from J; bases not matched to a gene: 5. CDR1 is SGHTA and CDR2 is FQGTGA in the germline V gene. The DNA for the CDR3 is TGTGCCAGCAGTTCTGGACTAGCGGGGGCCACAGATACGCAGTATTTT. Protein: CASSSGLAGATDTQYF. The full variable domain, in which reference TRBV7-3 and TRBJ2-3 provide the parts outside the CDR3, is GAGVSQTPSNKVTEKGKYVELRCDPISGHTALYWYRQSLGQGPEFLIYFQGTGAADDSGLPNDRFFAVRPEGSVSTLKIQRTERGDSAVYLCASSSGLAGATDTQYFGPGTRLTVL.

This clone appeared a single time. The chain combines TRBV6-5 with TRBJ2-5, with 7 positions matching TRBD2. Trimming removed 4 bases from V and 5 bases from J; junction bases left unmatched: 10. The CDR3 runs to 15 residues. Germline CDR1 is MNHEY and CDR2 is SVGAGI. The CDR3 bases are TGTGCCAGCAGTTCCCTCGCGGGGGTTGAGGAGACCCAGTACTTC. Amino acid sequence: CASSSLAGVEETQYF.

The chain links TRBV10-3 to TRBJ2-1; 7 bases match TRBD2. The CDR3 spans 16 residues. The germline CDR1 and CDR2 sequences are ENHRY and SYGVKD. V lost 2 bases to trimming and J lost 0 bases; unmatched junction nucleotides: 4. The CDR3 nucleotides are TGTGCCATCAGTGAGACCCGGACTAGCTCCTACAATGAGCAGTTCTTC. Protein: CAISETRTSSYNEQFF.

The V gene is TRBV27, the J gene TRBJ2-3, with D maybe TRBD2 (6 bases). The ends were cut back, 6 bases at V and 3 bases at J, with 16 bases in the middle. Germline values: CDR1 MNHEY, CDR2 SMNVEV (reference sequence). This CDR3 comprises 15 residues. This chain's CDR3 is CASSHSGVGTDTQYF. DNA for the CDR3: TGTGCCAGCAGCCATAGCGGTGTCGGGACAGATACGCAGTATTTT.

This clone came up a few times. The rearrangement joins TRBV6-5 to TRBJ2-6; 7 bases map to TRBD1. This CDR3 spans 15 amino acids. In germline, CDR1 is MNHEY, CDR2 SVGAGI. J gave up 2 bases and V 5 bases, and 3 bases lay outside the gene matches. This CDR3 is CASSLGGTGANVLTF. The CDR3 DNA sequence: TGTGCCAGCAGTCTAGGGGGCACTGGGGCCAACGTCCTGACTTTC.

The chain employs TRBV4-1 and TRBJ2-3; either TRBD1 or TRBD2 may supply D (5 bases each). Germline assignment: CDR1 MGHRA and CDR2 YSYEKL. This CDR3 region has 15 residues. V lost 0 bases and J lost 0, with 7 bases in between. CDR3 amino acids: CASSQEGPSTDTQYF. CDR3 coding DNA: TGCGCCAGCAGCCAAGAGGGACCGAGCACAGATACGCAGTATTTT.

V and J are TRBV19 and TRBJ2-5; perhaps TRBD2 as D (6 bases). Looked up from germline, CDR1 is LNHDA and CDR2 is SQIVND (reference sequence). The CDR3 is 14 residues long. Trimming shortened V by 5 bases and J by 5 bases, and 15 bases separated the two germline ends. CDR3 residues: CASSSGEPTETQYF. Here the CDR3 DNA reads TGTGCCAGTAGTTCGGGGGAACCAACGGAGACCCAGTACTTC.

The V and J genes are TRBV2 and TRBJ1-1; D is perhaps TRBD1 (6 bases). Germline assignment: CDR1 SNHLY and CDR2 FYNNEI. Trimming removed 8 bases at V and 1 base at J, with 17 bases between. CDR3 length: 15 residues. The CDR3 loop is CASARDNAGNTEAFF. As DNA, the CDR3 is TGTGCCAGCGCAAGGGACAACGCGGGGAACACTGAAGCTTTCTTT.